What follows is one T cell receptor (beta chain) and its context. The antigen remains unidentified. This specimen belongs to a study of OX40 agonist ivuxolimab in advanced cancers. Study results and caveats: Clones of CD4+ and CD8+ blood T cells grew by week 6 at doses of 0.1 to 3.0 mg/kg.

Method: immunoSEQ multiplex PCR; TCRdb's copy keeps in-frame clones and lacks some. The sample lists more than 9,500 clones; 80% to 95% were seen once. CDR1 and CDR2 from the germline V gene are LNHDA and SQIVND (reference sequence). The CDR3 length is 13 residues. After removal of 7 bases from V and 7 bases from J, the junction contained 10 bases not matched to a gene. The source is an adult with an advanced solid tumor such as melanoma, head and neck, liver or kidney cancer. Here the sequenced sample was CD4+ or CD8+ T cells sorted from blood, taken in a trial of the OX40 agonist ivuxolimab. V gene TRBV19 combines with J gene TRBJ2-7; 7 nucleotides line up with TRBD2. The CDR3 is CASTAAGEREQYF. The CDR3 bases are TGTGCCAGTACAGCTGCGGGGGAAAGGGAGCAGTACTTC.